Listed here are 23 T cell receptor beta chains from one sample, sequenced in a study of read filtering for tumor transcriptome and immune sequencing. Molecular barcoded adaptors covering alpha/delta and beta/gamma chains were used on around 370 ng RNA. MiXCR was run by TCRdb on the reads, yielding one entry per CDR3 protein. The sample includes 39,000 or so distinct CDR3 sequences, approximately 15% of them seen just once. The sample comprised a population of CD138-negative cells sorted from bone marrow. These receptor sequences come from a donor aged 40 or over with multiple myeloma.

This clonotype has ten or more counts. This chain links TRBV6-1 with TRBJ1-2; D gene ambiguous. CDR3 size: 13 residues. Trimming left V 4 bases short and J 1 base short, with 7 bases between. Germline V gives CDR1 MNHNS, CDR2 SASEGT. The CDR3 nucleotides are TGTGCCAGCAGTGTGGTCGGTAACTATGGCTACACCTTC. It is translated as CASSVVGNYGYTF.

This clonotype has ten or more counts. This chain links TRBV20-1 with TRBJ1-2; D may be TRBD1 (6 bases). V was shortened by 2 bases and J by 1 base, with 8 bases between the two germline ends. Germline lookup yields CDR1 DFQATT and CDR2 SNEGSKA (reference sequence). This CDR3 region has 13 residues. CDR3 in DNA: TGCAGTGCTAGACAGGGGAATAACTATGGCTACACCTTC. Protein sequence: CSARQGNNYGYTF.

The sample holds a few counts of this clonotype. A read error may be the cause here, since a much bigger clone is one base away. The V call is TRBV29-1, the J call TRBJ2-6; D not resolved. The CDR3 consists of 16 residues. Germline CDR1 SQVTM, CDR2 ANQGSEA. The CDR3 DNA sequence: TGCGGCGTTGAAAGTTACAGCCGCTCTGGGGCCAACGTCCTGACTTTC. This gives the protein CGVESYSRSGANVLTF. Complete variable domain (other parts from reference TRBV29-1 and TRBJ2-6): SAVISQKPSRDICQRGTSLTIQCQVDSQVTMMFWYRQQPGQSLTLIATANQGSEATYESGFVIDKFPISRPNLTFSTLTVSNMSPEDSSIYLCGVESYSRSGANVLTFGAGSRLTVL.

The gene calls are TRBV20-1 and TRBJ2-5, with 12 bases aligning to TRBD2. The CDR3 has 14 amino acids. Unmatched junction bases numbered 1, after V lost 3 bases and J lost 2 bases. CDR1 is DFQATT and CDR2 is SNEGSKA in the germline V gene (reference sequence). Here the CDR3 DNA reads TGCAGTGCTAGGGGGACTAGCGGGCAAGAGACCCAGTACTTC. Residues: CSARGTSGQETQYF.

This clonotype was recorded many times. J is TRBJ1-4 and V is TRBV28; 7 nucleotides align to TRBD1. CDR1 is MDHEN, CDR2 SYDVKM, per germline. V shed 7 bases and J 6 bases; nucleotides not matched to a gene: 11. This CDR3 comprises 15 residues. The CDR3 spells CASTGFLDRDEKLFF. CDR3 coding DNA: TGTGCCAGCACCGGGTTTTTAGACAGGGATGAAAAACTGTTTTTT.

This clonotype was counted at least ten times. The genes are TRBV4-2 and TRBJ2-5; possible D gene TRBD1, 5 bases. V lost 0 bases, J lost 5 bases, and 10 bases lay in between. Germline loops: CDR1 LGHNA, CDR2 YNFKEQ. The CDR3 has 14 residues. The CDR3, as DNA: TGTGCCAGCAGCCAAGACGCCAGGGTTGAGACCCAGTACTTC. Translated: CASSQDARVETQYF.

Remarks on this clonotype: A much larger clone differs by one base, so this may be a read error. The chain uses TRBV11-3 and TRBJ2-1; the D gene is possibly TRBD1 (6 bases). This CDR3 contains 15 residues. Germline V CDR1 and CDR2: SGHNT, YENEEA. The CDR3 DNA follows: TGTGCCGGCAGCACTCGGACAGTAGGCTACAATGAGCAGTTCTTC. This sequence encodes CAGSTRTVGYNEQFF. The full variable domain, with the rest looked up from reference TRBV11-3 and TRBJ2-1, is EAGVVQSPRYKIIEKKQPVAFWCNPISGHNTLYWYLQNLGQGPELLIRYENEEAVDDSQLPKDRFSAERLKGVDSTLKIQPAELGDSAVYLCAGSTRTVGYNEQFFGPGTRLTVL.

This clonotype was seen many times. The chain combines TRBV24-1 with TRBJ1-1; 9 nucleotides match TRBD1. Germline CDR1 is KGHDR and CDR2 is SFDVKD. Trimming took 4 bases from V and 1 from J; bases not matched to a gene: 6. This CDR3 is built from 16 residues. This CDR3 reads CATSEAPGQGNTEAFF. DNA of the CDR3: TGTGCCACCAGTGAGGCACCGGGACAGGGGAACACTGAAGCTTTCTTT.

This clonotype was seen repeatedly, ten times or more. The chain joins TRBV5-6 to TRBJ2-7, with 7 bases matching TRBD2. With V trimmed by 7 bases and J by 4 bases, 11 bases remained unmatched. The CDR3 sequence is 14 residues long. Germline CDR1 SGHDT, CDR2 YYEEEE. The CDR3 spells CASGTAGPGYEQYF. The CDR3 region has the DNA TGTGCCAGCGGTACAGCGGGACCGGGATACGAGCAGTACTTC. The full variable domain, completed using reference TRBV5-6 and TRBJ2-7, is DAGVTQSPTHLIKTRGQQVTLRCSPKSGHDTVSWYQQALGQGPQFIFQYYEEEERQRGNFPDRFSGHQFPNYSSELNVNALLLGDSALYLCASGTAGPGYEQYFGPGTRLTVT.

Ten or more counts support this clonotype. The chain couples TRBV5-1 to TRBJ2-7, with 15 bases fitting TRBD2. Germline V CDR1 and CDR2: SGHRS, YFSETQ. This CDR3 has 17 amino acids. Losses at the gene ends were 3 bases for V and 4 bases for J; bases not matched to a gene: 8. The CDR3 DNA sequence: TGCGCCAGCAGCTCCAGCTTTGGACTAGCGGGAGGGTACGAGCAGTACTTC. Protein: CASSSSFGLAGGYEQYF.

Turning to this clonotype: Germline and junction disagree at one end, which may indicate a read error. V is TRBV6-4 and J is TRBJ1-2; 7 bases line up with TRBD1. CDR1 MRHNA and CDR2 SNTAGT come from the germline V gene. The CDR3 runs 14 residues. In DNA, the CDR3 is TGTGCCAGCAGTCCGGAGACAGGGAGCGATGGCTCCACCTTC. This sequence encodes CASSPETGSDGSTF.

V is TRBV30 and J is TRBJ1-2, with a tentative D call TRBD1 (6 bases). V gave up 3 bases and J gave up 7 bases, with 18 bases separating them. Per germline, CDR1 GTSNPN and CDR2 SVGIG (reference sequence). The CDR3 totals 14 residues. CDR3 sequence: CAWSLRGSDFGYTF. The CDR3 region has the DNA TGTGCCTGGAGCCTGAGGGGGAGTGACTTTGGCTACACCTTC.

V is TRBV7-6 and J is TRBJ2-2, with 9 bases lining up with TRBD2. The ends lost 2 bases at V and 2 bases at J; junction bases unmatched: 15. The CDR3 has 20 amino acids. Looked up from germline, CDR1 is SGHVS and CDR2 is FNYEAQ. The CDR3, as DNA: TGTGCCAGCAGCTTAAGAGCGGCTACTGGCGGGGGGGTAAACACCGGGGAGCTGTTTTTT. Translated: CASSLRAATGGGVNTGELFF.

Many counts were recorded for this clonotype. CDR3 nucleotide sequence: TGCGCCAGCAGCTTGACAGGGGTGGGATACAATGAGCAGTTCTTC. Amino acid sequence: CASSLTGVGYNEQFF. The chain joins TRBV5-1 to TRBJ2-1; 7 bases line up with TRBD1. From germline, CDR1 is SGHRS and CDR2 YFSETQ. This CDR3 is 15 amino acids long. The J segment lost 4 bases and the V segment lost 1 base, leaving 5 bases of the junction unmatched.

This clonotype has ten or more counts. V gene TRBV11-2 combines with J gene TRBJ1-3; D remains unclear. Germline V CDR1 and CDR2: SGHAT, FQNNGV. V shed 5 bases and J shed 5 bases, with 7 bases lying between them. The CDR3 runs 12 residues. The CDR3 DNA follows: TGTGCCAGCAGCCTTGCCCGAAACACCATATATTTT. Translation gives CASSLARNTIYF. Full variable domain (missing parts from reference TRBV11-2 and TRBJ1-3): EAGVAQSPRYKIIEKRQSVAFWCNPISGHATLYWYQQILGQGPKLLIQFQNNGVVDDSQLPKDRFSAERLKGVDSTLKIQPAKLEDSAVYLCASSLARNTIYFGEGSWLTVV.

The genes are TRBV7-9 and TRBJ2-3; TRBD2 agrees at 11 bases. There are 14 residues in the CDR3. Germline V CDR1 and CDR2: SEHNR, FQNEAQ (reference sequence). With V trimmed by 6 bases and J by 4 bases, 3 bases remained unmatched. The CDR3 DNA is TGTGCCAGCAGTCCACTAGCGGGGGCAGATACGCAGTATTTT. Protein product: CASSPLAGADTQYF.

This clonotype has at least ten counts. This sequence joins TRBV29-1 and TRBJ2-3; TRBD2 agrees at 7 bases. The CDR3 runs to 15 residues. V lost 4 bases to trimming and J lost 1 base; unmatched junction nucleotides: 8. Per germline, CDR1 SQVTM and CDR2 ANQGSEA. The CDR3, as DNA: TGCAGCGTTGTGCTCTCTAGCGGCCGCACAGATACGCAGTATTTT. The encoded protein is CSVVLSSGRTDTQYF.

Many counts were recorded for this clonotype. This may come from a read error, since a much larger clone is one base off. The CDR3 end shows no conserved phenylalanine or tryptophan, and so a read error is likely. V usage is TRBV28 and J usage is TRBJ2-1, with D unclear. The CDR3 totals 11 residues. CDR1 MDHEN and CDR2 SYDVKM come from the germline V gene. The V end was cut by 7 bases, the J end by 2 bases, with 3 bases between. This CDR3 reads CASTTYNEQFL. The CDR3 DNA sequence: TGTGCCAGCACTACCTACAATGAGCAGTTCCTC.

This clonotype has more than one count but fewer than ten. The CDR3: CASSQTKKQPQHF. CDR3 coding DNA: TGTGCCAGCAGCCAGACGAAGAAGCAGCCCCAGCATTTT. The J gene is TRBJ1-5, the V gene TRBV3-1; D gene uncertain. Germline V gene sequence: CDR1 LGHDT, CDR2 YNNKEL (reference sequence). V was cut by 3 bases and J by 7 bases, with 10 bases left in between. CDR3 length: 13 amino acids.

Concerning this clonotype itself: A much larger clone lies a single base off, so this may be a read error. This chain joins TRBV29-1 and TRBJ2-1; 10 nucleotides match TRBD1. The germline gives CDR1 SQVTM, CDR2 ANQGSEA. The CDR3 is 14 amino acids. As DNA, the CDR3 is TGCAGCGCCCCGGGACAGGGGTCCTACAATGGGCAGTTCTTC. Its translation is CSAPGQGSYNGQFF.

The chain has TRBV6-5 and TRBJ2-3; 14 positions match TRBD2. V was pared by 10 bases and J by 2 bases, with 5 bases of the junction left unmatched. This CDR3 region has 15 residues. Germline lookup yields CDR1 MNHEY and CDR2 SVGAGI. CDR3 in amino acids: CATRGLAGDTDTQYF. In nucleotides, the CDR3 is TGTGCCACGAGGGGACTAGCGGGAGACACAGATACGCAGTATTTT.

On this clonotype: It is likely a read error, because the conserved phenylalanine at the end of the CDR3 is missing. The J gene is TRBJ2-3, the V gene TRBV20-1; tentative D call: TRBD2 (5 bases). The V end was cut by 3 bases, the J end by 6 bases, with 16 bases between. The germline CDR1 and CDR2 sequences are DFQATT and SNEGSKA (reference sequence). This CDR3 region has 14 residues. CDR3 protein: CSARDPAAEDTQYL. CDR3 sequence (DNA): TGCAGTGCTAGGGATCCAGCGGCCGAGGATACGCAGTATCTT.

Relative to its sample, this clonotype is medium-sized. DNA for the CDR3: TGCAGCGTTGGTAGCGGGAGTATCTATGAGCAGTTCTTC. Encoded protein: CSVGSGSIYEQFF. The chain recombines TRBV29-1 with TRBJ2-1; 9 positions match TRBD2. J was trimmed by 8 bases and V by 4 bases; bases with no gene match: 6. The CDR3 is 13 residues long. CDR1 and CDR2 (germline): SQVTM, ANQGSEA.